This T cell receptor beta chain came from a study of blood T cell repertoires in COVID-19 (dated by TCRdb to between 2020 and 2021). For the wider study: Samples covering the acute and convalescent phases of COVID-19 were provided by collaborators in the United States, Italy and Spain. HLA class I and class II types, where available, came from metadata supplied by the sample provider rather than from assay-based typing. The samples were drawn from two sources: the first 160 participants of the ongoing ImmuneRACE study, and 1,000 to 1,500 subjects contributed by 6 global collaborators. The material from the prospective study consisted of cDNA or gDNA derived from T cells, B-cell-depleted T cells, or PBMCs. Sample metadata almost always included a de-identified subject ID, COVID-19 status, age in years and sex. The repertoires were released in a freely available public database intended as a resource for research on the immune response to SARS-CoV-2. Deeply sampled blood TCRbeta repertoires from subjects exposed to, actively infected with, or recovered from COVID-19 were included in the dataset.

Samples from volunteer blood donors who had recovered from COVID-19 were contributed by a second Seattle source. Each collaborating institution followed its own protocols to collect whole blood in K2EDTA tubes. Collaborator samples were shipped for TCRbeta analysis as frozen whole blood, isolated PBMCs, or DNA extracted from either sample type. Findings and caveats that apply to the study as a whole: How much clinical and demographic metadata was included differed by source and by participant, and the metadata was provided uncurated.

The immunoSEQ Assay, a bias-controlled multiplex PCR, was used to amplify TCRbeta CDR3 regions from genomic DNA. The authors processed their data as follows. Within the assay, amplification of reference gene primers was used to estimate how many nucleated cells each sample contained. To quantify the absolute abundance of each unique TCRbeta CDR3 rearrangement, sequence reads were collapsed and filtered. Productive Simpson clonality was computed per sample as the square root of Simpson's diversity index over productive rearrangements. The table comes from immuneACCESS by way of TCRdb, which keeps in-frame sequences with V and J called. Part of the clones is missing from these tables; in studies checked, under half for an unresolved V gene and the rest for unknown reasons. For V, J and clone size, that table is used; D and trimming come from the DNA. This sample gives about 230,000 clones in total; 70% to 85% of them show up just once. The ten biggest clones cover 2% to 2.5% of the sample.

V is pruned by 3 bases and J by 9 bases, leaving 11 bases of the junction without a gene match. Inclusive of the bounding cysteine and phenylalanine, the CDR3 is 14 residues long. Only the CDR3 portion is preserved as DNA: 42 bases, with reading frame beginning at the first base. The germline V gene (reference sequence) yields SGHNT for CDR1 and YYREEE for CDR2. This clone was seen a handful of times. Its cognate antigen has yet to be identified. No base-level quality is on record; no much larger clone is a single base apart. The receptor was derived from a man in his forties who had recovered from COVID-19. This chain is built from TRBV5-4 and TRBJ1-2; 7 junctional bases match TRBD1. Sequencing used peripheral blood. The DNA sequence reads TGTGCCAGCAGCTCAGACAGGGCCCCCAGGAGCTACACCTTC. This codes for CASSSDRAPRSYTF.